A selection of T cell receptor beta chains follows, all from one sample in a study of Ad26.COV2.S vaccination and SARS-CoV-2 variants. Here immunoSEQ multiplex PCR was the method, and the copy in TCRdb shows in-frame clones only, minus some. The sample holds fewer than 800,000 clones; roughly 90% are singletons and the top ten take 1.5%. Source: peripheral blood, taken in a trial of Ad26.COV2.S vaccine versus placebo. These receptors were taken from a person between 18 and 60 years old who received the Ad26.COV2.S COVID-19 vaccine or a placebo. Each CDR3 is given with its conserved first and last residue. Each record gives: J gene, D gene, V gene, CDR3 DNA, CDR3 protein. D genes are given only for firm matches.

>TRBJ2-7|TRBD1|TRBV19
TGTGCCAGTAGTATAGTCGGTCCGGGACAGGGAGCCTACGAGCAGTACTTC
CASSIVGPGQGAYEQYF
>TRBJ2-7|TRBD1|TRBV2
TGTGCCAGCAGTGAGACAGGGTGGGTCGAGCAGTACTTC
CASSETGWVEQYF
>TRBJ2-7|.|TRBV24-1
TGTGCCACCCTCCCCCCTTACGAGCAGTACTTC
CATLPPYEQYF
>TRBJ1-6|TRBD1|TRBV11-3
TGTGCCAGCAGCCGGGACAGGGGCTCACCCCTCCACTTT
CASSRDRGSPLHF
>TRBJ2-7|.|TRBV11-2
TGTGCCAGCAGCCGACCGACGAACGACCCCCTCGAGCAGTACTTC
CASSRPTNDPLEQYF
>TRBJ2-1|.|TRBV4-2
TGTGCCAGCAGCCAACTCTTGGGGGGACGTCAAAATGAGCAGTTCTTC
CASSQLLGGRQNEQFF
>TRBJ2-5|.|TRBV29-1
TGCAGCGTTGAAGAGCGGGACAGCCAAGAGACCCAGTACTTC
CSVEERDSQETQYF
>TRBJ2-1|.|TRBV12-3/TRBV12-4
TGTGCCAGCAGTTTTAGTCTGGCAGGTGAGCAGTTCTTC
CASSFSLAGEQFF
>TRBJ2-5|TRBD1|TRBV24-1
TGTGCCACCAGTGACCGAAAAGGACAGGGAGAGACCCAGTACTTC
CATSDRKGQGETQYF
>TRBJ2-2|.|TRBV5-1
TGCGCCAGCAGCTTGGGACTGCTCGCCGCCGGGGAGCTGTTTTTT
CASSLGLLAAGELFF
>TRBJ1-1|.|TRBV6-1
TGTGCCAGCAGTGAACTCAGTAACACTGAAGCTTTCTTT
CASSELSNTEAFF